Listed below are T cell receptor beta chains from one sample, sequenced in a study of T-cell memory formation after mild COVID-19. TCRdb processed the 5' RACE reads anew with MiXCR; each CDR3 protein has one entry. The sample contains 350,000 to 500,000 distinct CDR3 sequences, roughly 20% of which appear only once. The material sequenced was PBMCs or a T cell subset sorted from them (not recorded which). These receptors were obtained from an adult woman who had mild COVID-19 (a few samples of this study predate the infection). Cell type and time point are not known. Each CDR3 is given with its conserved first and last residue.

cdr3_length | j_call | v_call | cdr3_aa
14 | TRBJ2-5 | TRBV5-4 | CASSLAVLQETQYF
13 | TRBJ1-1 | TRBV19 | CASSMGTVTEAFF
15 | TRBJ2-3 | TRBV12-5 | CASGLVSYFTDTQYF
14 | TRBJ1-5 | TRBV10-3 | CAISEGQQNQPQHF
14 | TRBJ1-2 | TRBV6-1 | CASSGQGSNYGYTF
17 | TRBJ1-6 | TRBV3-1 | CASSKGTGGASSSPLHF
17 | TRBJ2-1 | TRBV24-1 | CATSDPRTSGRLDEQFF
15 | TRBJ2-2 | TRBV5-1 | CASSLLAGGAGELFF
15 | TRBJ1-4 | TRBV7-8 | CASSPSTGGNEKLFF
13 | TRBJ2-1 | TRBV7-2 | CASSLDLGRKQFF
14 | TRBJ1-2 | TRBV20-1 | CSALLDPAFYGYTF
16 | TRBJ2-1 | TRBV6-2/TRBV6-3 | CASRKTGFPMTNEQFF
14 | TRBJ2-5 | TRBV7-7 | CASSLSSGGETQYF
15 | TRBJ2-7 | TRBV6-5 | CASSIRTGPSYEQYF
16 | TRBJ2-5 | TRBV20-1 | CSARDQTSGGTETQYF
14 | TRBJ2-1 | TRBV11-2 | CASSRLASGNEQFF
14 | TRBJ1-5 | TRBV12-3/TRBV12-4 | CASSSQGTDQPQHF
14 | TRBJ1-3 | TRBV12-3/TRBV12-4 | CASSRTGGGNTIYF
15 | TRBJ1-4 | TRBV5-4 | CASSRGPGEDEKLFF
14 | TRBJ2-7 | TRBV9 | CASSPGLAPYEQYF
16 | TRBJ1-4 | TRBV9 | CASSVGQGRTNEKLFF
14 | TRBJ2-1 | TRBV23-1 | CASSSVEFYNEQFF
14 | TRBJ2-2 | TRBV7-8 | CASSFPGSTGELFF
17 | TRBJ2-1 | TRBV12-3/TRBV12-4 | CASSSEFEGQGDNEQFF
15 | TRBJ1-1 | TRBV15 | CATSRLFGDPLEAFF
15 | TRBJ1-2 | TRBV24-1 | CATSDPGQGPLGYTF
15 | TRBJ1-1 | TRBV15 | CATSREKVLGTEAFF
15 | TRBJ1-1 | TRBV20-1 | CSARPQGSWNTEAFF
19 | TRBJ2-5 | TRBV4-3 | CASSQPAAPGTRTQETQYF
15 | TRBJ2-5 | TRBV6-2/TRBV6-3 | CASSLLAWGQETQYF
13 | TRBJ1-1 | TRBV5-4 | CASSLWTNTEAFF
16 | TRBJ2-5 | TRBV15 | CATSRGAGRDQETQYF
14 | TRBJ1-5 | TRBV7-9 | CASSLAESGQPQHF